Each of the 5 T cell receptor beta chains below was sequenced from the same sample in a study of shared T cell receptors in the human thymus. Sequencing used immunoSEQ multiplex PCR; TCRdb keeps in-frame clones, though not all of them. The table shows 500,000 to 850,000 clones, with approximately 89% occurring only once. These same records also appear under a second study, on human thymus T cells.

The sample was thymocytes. These receptors were taken from a boy younger than two with a congenital heart defect.

The chain joins TRBV10-2 to TRBJ2-1, with D possibly TRBD2 on 6 matching bases. This CDR3 spans 14 amino acids. Germline V gene data show CDR1 as WSHSY and CDR2 as SAAADI. V lost 4 bases and J 8 bases, leaving 15 bases between the germline ends. The DNA for the CDR3 is TGCGCCAGCAGTGCGGAACGGGAGTTCTATGAGCAGTTCTTC. This gives the protein CASSAEREFYEQFF.

The chain combines TRBV27 with TRBJ1-6; no definite D call. The CDR3 length is 15 residues. Trimming took off 5 bases at V and 0 bases at J, with 8 bases between the two ends. Germline V lookup: CDR1 MNHEY, CDR2 SMNVEV (reference sequence). Written as DNA, the CDR3 is TGTGCCAGCAGTAAGCTGATCTCCTATAATTCACCCCTCCACTTT. Its protein product is CASSKLISYNSPLHF.

The genes are TRBV5-6 and TRBJ2-7; 7 nucleotides match TRBD1. Germline V gene sequence: CDR1 SGHDT, CDR2 YYEEEE. V was pared by 5 bases and J by 6 bases, with 11 bases of the junction left unmatched. The CDR3 has 14 residues. CDR3 sequence: CASRETGAGSEQYF. In DNA form, the CDR3 reads TGTGCCAGCAGGGAAACAGGGGCAGGGAGCGAGCAGTACTTC.

This clone showed up just a few times. The V gene is TRBV4-3, the J gene TRBJ1-1; 8 positions match TRBD1. Germline V gene lookup returns CDR1 LGHNA and CDR2 YSLEER. This CDR3 is 15 amino acids long. V shed 1 base, J shed 4 bases, and the junction held 5 bases outside the gene matches. CDR3 bases: TGCGCCAGCAGCCAAGTTCCTACAGGGGGCACTGAAGCTTTCTTT. This codes for CASSQVPTGGTEAFF.

V and J are TRBV29-1 and TRBJ2-1; tentative D call: TRBD1 (6 bases). Trimming stripped 6 bases from V and 7 bases from J, with 16 bases between. The CDR3 sequence is 13 residues long. Germline V lookup: CDR1 SQVTM, CDR2 ANQGSEA. CDR3 DNA sequence: TGCAGCGTCGGAGTCCAGGGGTGGAATGAGCAGTTCTTC. Its protein is CSVGVQGWNEQFF.